This TCR beta chain was captured by sequencing in a study of blood T cell repertoires in COVID-19. In the original processing: Reference gene primer amplification yielded estimated nucleated cell counts. TCRdb keeps only in-frame clones here, not all; method: immunoSEQ multiplex PCR. V, J and clone size are taken as reported in that table, and D and trimming were inferred from the DNA itself. Of about 230,000 clones detected, about 85% appear once; the ten largest clones hold 0.98%. This CDR3 has 15 residues. Germline lookup yields CDR1 MNHNY and CDR2 SVGAGI (reference sequence). V gave up 8 bases and J gave up 4 bases; unmatched junction bases: 10.

This sequence was found in a man aged 35 to 55 with acute or convalescent COVID-19. The source material was peripheral blood. The chain employs TRBV6-6 and TRBJ2-2; TRBD2 agrees at 7 bases. CDR3 DNA sequence: TGTGCCAGCTCTCCAGCGGGGTTTGGCACCGGGGAGCTGTTTTTT. Its translation: CASSPAGFGTGELFF.